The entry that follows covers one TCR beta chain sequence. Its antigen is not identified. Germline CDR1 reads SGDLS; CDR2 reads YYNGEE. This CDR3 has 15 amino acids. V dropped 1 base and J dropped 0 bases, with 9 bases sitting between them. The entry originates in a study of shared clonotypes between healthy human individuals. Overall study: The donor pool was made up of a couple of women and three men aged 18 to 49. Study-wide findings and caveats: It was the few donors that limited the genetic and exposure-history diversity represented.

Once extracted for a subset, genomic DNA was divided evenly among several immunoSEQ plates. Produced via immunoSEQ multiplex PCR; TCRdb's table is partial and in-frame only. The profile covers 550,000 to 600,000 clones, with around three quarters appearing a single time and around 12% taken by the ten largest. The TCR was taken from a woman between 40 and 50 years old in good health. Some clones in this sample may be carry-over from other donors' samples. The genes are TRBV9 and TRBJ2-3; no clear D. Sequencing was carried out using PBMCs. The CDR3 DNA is TGTGCCAGCAGCGTAAGTTCGGCGAGCACAGATACGCAGTATTTT. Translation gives CASSVSSASTDTQYF.